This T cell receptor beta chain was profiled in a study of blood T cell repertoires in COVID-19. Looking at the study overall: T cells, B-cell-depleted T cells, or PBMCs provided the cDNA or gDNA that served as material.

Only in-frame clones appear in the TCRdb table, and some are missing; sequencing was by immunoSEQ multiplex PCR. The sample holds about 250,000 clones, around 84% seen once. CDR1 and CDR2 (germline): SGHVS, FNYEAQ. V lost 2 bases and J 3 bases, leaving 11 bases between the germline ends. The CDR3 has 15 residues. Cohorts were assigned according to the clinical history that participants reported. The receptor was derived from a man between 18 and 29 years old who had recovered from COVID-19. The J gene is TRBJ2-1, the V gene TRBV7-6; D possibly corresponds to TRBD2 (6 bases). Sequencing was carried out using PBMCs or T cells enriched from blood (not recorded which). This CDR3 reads CASSLSWGDYNEQFF. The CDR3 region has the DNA TGTGCCAGCAGCTTAAGTTGGGGGGACTACAATGAGCAGTTCTTC.